This T cell receptor beta chain was documented in a study of shared clonotypes between healthy human individuals. V shed 10 bases and J shed 2 bases, with 9 bases lying between them. The CDR3 runs 12 residues. Germline loops: CDR1 MNHNS, CDR2 SASEGT. Libraries were prepared by immunoSEQ multiplex PCR; TCRdb keeps only in-frame clonotypes and omits some of them. Here the sample spans 1,400,000 or so clones, just under 99% being singletons. J is TRBJ1-5 and V is TRBV6-1, with a tentative D call TRBD1 (5 bases). This TCR derives from a man aged 25-45 years in good health. The sample was naive CD4+ T cells sorted from blood. Noted subset: CD45RA+ positively selected. CDR3 loop: CATRDGNQPQHF. CDR3 nucleotide sequence: TGTGCCACCCGGGACGGCAATCAGCCCCAGCATTTT.